The source of this TCR beta chain is a study of blood T cell repertoires in COVID-19. In the study overall: The origin of the acute and convalescent COVID-19 samples was the United States, Italy and Spain.

Repertoires were generated with immunoSEQ multiplex PCR, while TCRdb's copy carries only in-frame clones and drops some. The sample gives over 70,000 clones, 75% to 90% of which show up once; about 1.2% is in the top ten. Germline CDR1 and CDR2: SGHTA and FQGTGA. CDR3 length: 17 amino acids. J lost 0 bases, V lost 3 bases, and 10 bases had no gene match. Material for sequencing was peripheral blood. The chain carries TRBV7-3 and TRBJ2-7, with 8 positions matching TRBD2. This TCR was sampled from a human donor in a cohort sampled during active COVID-19. CDR3: CASSLTSVTGSSYEQYF. In DNA, the CDR3 is TGTGCCAGCAGCTTGACTAGCGTGACGGGAAGCTCCTACGAGCAGTACTTC.